This entry lists 2 T cell receptor beta chains sequenced from one sample in a study of lymphopenia after photon versus proton radiotherapy. The assay was immunoSEQ multiplex PCR, and TCRdb's table has in-frame clones only and misses some. This table holds 50,000 to 60,000 clones, 92% found once. Source: peripheral blood, taken from a patient treated with photon-based radiotherapy. Receptors were obtained from a woman aged 40-49 years with cholangiocarcinoma.

CDR3: CASSVEGHEGEQYF. DNA of the CDR3: TGTGCCAGCAGCGTAGAAGGGCATGAGGGCGAGCAGTACTTC. This chain joins TRBV9 and TRBJ2-7; possible D gene TRBD2, 5 bases. Germline CDR1 reads SGDLS; CDR2 reads YYNGEE. V lost 0 bases to trimming and J lost 6 bases, with 13 bases between them. CDR3 length: 14 amino acids.

CDR3 protein: CASSDLLAEKETQYF. In DNA form, the CDR3 reads TGTGCCAGCAGTGACTTGCTAGCGGAGAAAGAGACCCAGTACTTC. The chain uses TRBV6-4 and TRBJ2-5, with 7 bases aligning to TRBD2. The CDR3 sequence is 15 residues long. V shed 1 base and J 3 bases; nucleotides not matched to a gene: 5. From germline, CDR1 is MRHNA and CDR2 SNTAGT.